Listed below are T cell receptor beta chains from one sample, sequenced in a study of neoadjuvant anti-PD-1 for oral cavity cancer. Sequencing used immunoSEQ multiplex PCR; TCRdb keeps in-frame clones, though not all of them. The sample has about 8,000 clones, less than 75% seen once; the top ten hold 2.5% to 3.5%. The input for sequencing was PBMCs, taken after nivolumab (anti-PD-1) treatment. The receptors derive from a person aged 35 to 85 with oral cavity squamous cell carcinoma. Each CDR3 is given with its conserved first and last residue.

j_call: TRBJ2-3; v_call: TRBV9; cdr3_aa: CASSVVVSGGAIDTQYF
j_call: TRBJ2-3; v_call: TRBV15; cdr3_aa: CAASPSGDNTDTQYF
j_call: TRBJ2-2; v_call: TRBV6-1; cdr3_aa: CASSEQDTGELFF
j_call: TRBJ1-4; v_call: TRBV11-2; cdr3_aa: CASSRDRTLATNEKLFF
j_call: TRBJ2-5; v_call: TRBV7-9; cdr3_aa: CASSPSAGGGTQYF
j_call: TRBJ2-3; v_call: TRBV4-2; cdr3_aa: CASSQDRGSTDTQYF
j_call: TRBJ1-2; v_call: TRBV4-1; cdr3_aa: CASSQETSPNYGYTF
j_call: TRBJ2-7; v_call: TRBV6-5; cdr3_aa: CASRRTGISYEQYF
j_call: TRBJ2-3; v_call: TRBV7-9; cdr3_aa: CASSQGKDTQYF
j_call: TRBJ2-7; v_call: TRBV6-5; cdr3_aa: CASRRSGQGSYEQYF
j_call: TRBJ2-3; v_call: TRBV7-2; cdr3_aa: CASSLWTTTDTQYF
j_call: TRBJ1-2; v_call: TRBV2; cdr3_aa: CATDLFGAANYGYTF
j_call: TRBJ1-5; v_call: TRBV7-9; cdr3_aa: CASSLVSGGYNQPQHF
j_call: TRBJ2-5; v_call: TRBV10-3; cdr3_aa: CAIRPTASGETQYF
j_call: TRBJ2-3; v_call: TRBV6-6; cdr3_aa: CASSYLGADTQYF
j_call: TRBJ1-5; v_call: TRBV19; cdr3_aa: CASSMGSDSNQPQHF
j_call: TRBJ1-2; v_call: TRBV4-3; cdr3_aa: CASSQDLSGTYGYTF
j_call: TRBJ1-5; v_call: TRBV2; cdr3_aa: CASSDMGRNSNQPQHF
j_call: TRBJ1-4; v_call: TRBV6-6; cdr3_aa: CASRQGELTNEKLFF
j_call: TRBJ2-4; v_call: TRBV5-6; cdr3_aa: CASSLVGEENIQYF
j_call: TRBJ1-1; v_call: TRBV6-6; cdr3_aa: CASSYGDGYTEAFF
j_call: TRBJ1-5; v_call: TRBV28; cdr3_aa: CASSPKRGFSNQPQHF
j_call: TRBJ1-1; v_call: TRBV6-1; cdr3_aa: CASSNTLNTEAFF
j_call: TRBJ2-2; v_call: TRBV7-2; cdr3_aa: CASSPIGTGELFF
j_call: TRBJ2-7; v_call: TRBV5-4; cdr3_aa: CASSLTAYSYEQYF
j_call: TRBJ2-7; v_call: TRBV19; cdr3_aa: CASSNYRGAFEQYF
j_call: TRBJ2-7; v_call: TRBV7-2; cdr3_aa: CASSLERNRDRDYEQYF
j_call: TRBJ2-7; v_call: TRBV19; cdr3_aa: CASSRQGGVGEQYF
j_call: TRBJ1-4; v_call: TRBV6-1; cdr3_aa: CASSEGTGVEKLFF
j_call: TRBJ2-5; v_call: TRBV6-1; cdr3_aa: CASSEGGLTQETQYF
j_call: TRBJ1-6; v_call: TRBV10-2; cdr3_aa: CASKGTGQGYNSPLHF
j_call: TRBJ2-7; v_call: TRBV10-3; cdr3_aa: CAISDPTGGSYEQYF
j_call: TRBJ2-2; v_call: TRBV2; cdr3_aa: CASRGQANTGELFF
j_call: TRBJ2-5; v_call: TRBV5-5; cdr3_aa: CASSLRSSRHQETQYF
j_call: TRBJ2-5; v_call: TRBV7-9; cdr3_aa: CASSLRTGVQETQYF
j_call: TRBJ2-2; v_call: TRBV27; cdr3_aa: CASIGRLAITGELFF
j_call: TRBJ1-4; v_call: TRBV6-4; cdr3_aa: CAATHGRGGGATNEKLFF
j_call: TRBJ2-6; v_call: TRBV9; cdr3_aa: CASSVGWGSPSGANVLTF
j_call: TRBJ2-1; v_call: TRBV7-2; cdr3_aa: CASSLSTGYYNEQFF
j_call: TRBJ2-3; v_call: TRBV15; cdr3_aa: CATSRDRGTGQGYPDTQYF
j_call: TRBJ1-2; v_call: TRBV28; cdr3_aa: CASSLLDSLYGYTF
j_call: TRBJ2-2; v_call: TRBV4-3; cdr3_aa: CASSQWGVSGGEAGELFF
j_call: TRBJ2-3; v_call: TRBV5-1; cdr3_aa: CASSLGGRSTDTQYF
j_call: TRBJ2-1; v_call: TRBV6-4; cdr3_aa: CASSDGGVSYNEQFF
j_call: TRBJ2-5; v_call: TRBV19; cdr3_aa: CASSISPTGQETQYF
j_call: TRBJ1-1; v_call: TRBV7-2; cdr3_aa: CASTEGTGRRTEAFF
j_call: TRBJ2-7; v_call: TRBV7-9; cdr3_aa: CASSSHGSAGGLYEQYF
j_call: TRBJ2-3; v_call: TRBV7-2; cdr3_aa: CASSPQRGSTDTQYF
j_call: TRBJ1-2; v_call: TRBV5-6; cdr3_aa: CASSDTGGNGYTF
j_call: TRBJ2-7; v_call: TRBV19; cdr3_aa: CASSRGGRYEQYF
j_call: TRBJ1-3; v_call: TRBV20-1; cdr3_aa: CSASFGNTIYF